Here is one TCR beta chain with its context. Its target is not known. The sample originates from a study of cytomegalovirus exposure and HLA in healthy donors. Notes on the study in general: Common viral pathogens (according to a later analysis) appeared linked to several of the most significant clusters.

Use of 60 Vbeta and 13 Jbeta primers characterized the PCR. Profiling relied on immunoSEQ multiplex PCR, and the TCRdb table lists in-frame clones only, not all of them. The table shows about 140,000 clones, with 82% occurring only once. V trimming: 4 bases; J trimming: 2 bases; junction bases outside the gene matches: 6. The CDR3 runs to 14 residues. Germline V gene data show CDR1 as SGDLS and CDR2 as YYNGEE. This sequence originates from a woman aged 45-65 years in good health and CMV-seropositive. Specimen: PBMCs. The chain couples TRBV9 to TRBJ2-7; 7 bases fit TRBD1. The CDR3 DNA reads TGTGCCAGCAGCCCCCGGACAGGCCCCTACGAGCAGTACTTC. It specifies CASSPRTGPYEQYF.